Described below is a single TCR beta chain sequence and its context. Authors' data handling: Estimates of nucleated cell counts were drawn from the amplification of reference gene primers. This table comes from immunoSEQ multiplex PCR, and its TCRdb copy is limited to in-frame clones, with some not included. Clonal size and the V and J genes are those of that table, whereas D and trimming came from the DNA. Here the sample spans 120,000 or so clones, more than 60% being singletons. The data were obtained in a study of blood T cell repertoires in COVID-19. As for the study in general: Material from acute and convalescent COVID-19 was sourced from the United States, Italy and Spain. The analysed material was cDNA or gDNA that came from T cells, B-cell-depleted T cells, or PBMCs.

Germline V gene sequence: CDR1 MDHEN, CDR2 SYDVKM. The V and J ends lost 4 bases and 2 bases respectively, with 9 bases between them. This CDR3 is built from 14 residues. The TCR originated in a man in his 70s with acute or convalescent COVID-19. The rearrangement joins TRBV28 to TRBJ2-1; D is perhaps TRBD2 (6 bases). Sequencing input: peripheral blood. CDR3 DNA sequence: TGTGCCAGCAGTTGGCGGGGAGCCTACAATGAGCAGTTCTTC. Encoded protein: CASSWRGAYNEQFF. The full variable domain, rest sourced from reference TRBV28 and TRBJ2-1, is DVKVTQSSRYLVKRTGEKVFLECVQDMDHENMFWYRQDPGLGLRLIYFSYDVKMKEKGDIPEGYSVSREKKERFSLILESASTNQTSMYLCASSWRGAYNEQFFGPGTRLTVL.